This T cell receptor beta chain originates from a study of beta chain features in type 1 diabetes (dated by TCRdb to the late 2010s). Concerning the study at large: Mean age, gender distribution, total cell number and subset yield did not differ between patients and healthy donors. A total of about 110,000,000 sorted cells were examined across all samples, and a strong correlation was observed between cell number per subset and RNA yield. In the study, TCRB repertoires of sorted circulating CD4+ T cell subsets from recently diagnosed type 1 diabetes patients were compared with those of matched healthy donors. Regulatory and stem cell-like memory subsets were isolated from only 8 patients and roughly 8 healthy donors, whereas naive and central memory subsets came from all 28 donors.

All of the isolated RNA was reverse transcribed with the High Capacity cDNA Reverse Transcription Kit, so expressed TCRB transcripts were sequenced. Deep immunoSEQ sequencing was performed on naive, central memory and regulatory T cell samples, with an average of roughly 3.6 million total reads per sample. After sorted cells were lysed in RLT buffer, RNA was extracted with DNase-treated RNeasy Micro or Mini kits, with the choice depending on cell number. Each cell subset was processed on its own to prevent cross-contamination, while patient and healthy donor samples were processed together. Using the immunoSEQ multiplex PCR, TCRB sequences were amplified from cDNA into 87-bp fragments spanning the CDR3 region. Sequencing of the amplicons was done on the Illumina HiSeq platform. Per the original workflow: PCR bias was corrected computationally using synthetic template baselines, and reads within Hamming distance 2 were collapsed, with unmergeable singletons discarded. By aligning reads against IMGT, V, D and J genes, CDR3 length, and insertions or deletions at six rearrangement sites were assigned. Within each subset, clonotype counts were normalized to sorted cell number, after which true diversity and Gini coefficients were computed with the tcR R package. Repertoire sharing was quantified using the overlap coefficient calculated on TCRB nucleotide sequences. Out-of-frame TCRB sequences from naive cells were analyzed to stand in for the pre-selection repertoire. Entries here come from immuneACCESS through TCRdb and include only in-frame sequences with V and J called. Some clones fail to appear in such tables; in the studies checked, an unresolved V gene covers under half of the shortfall, and the cause of the remainder is unknown. The V and J calls and clone size come from that table; D and trimming were worked out from the DNA. The sample contains fewer than 350,000 clones, around 16% of them found a single time. 0.015% to 0.017% of the sample goes to the ten largest clones.

Each donor gave one peripheral blood draw, averaging about 100 mL, which was collected into heparinised tubes. Naive, central memory, regulatory and stem cell-like memory CD4+ T cells were sorted on a BD FACSAria II using a panel including CD45RO, CCR7, CD25, CD127, CD95 and CD27. A purity above 95% was achieved for all sorted populations. PBMCs were isolated immediately by Lymphoprep density gradient centrifugation and stained directly without culture. So that batch effects would be minimized, each experiment stained and sorted samples in pairs, pairing one healthy donor with one patient. This clone has a handful of counts. Its antigen is currently not known. The input lacks base qualities; no much larger clone sits a single base away. On the study overall, not on this receptor specifically: Because cDNA rather than genomic DNA was sequenced, highly expressing activated cells could have been over-represented, although no difference in activation and CD3 levels was found between groups. In all four CD4+ subsets, TCRB CDR3 length was moderately but significantly shorter in type 1 diabetes patients. PCR may preferentially amplify shorter templates, but because patient and control samples were amplified and corrected together, any resulting skew would affect both groups equally. Patients with type 1 diabetes made fewer insertions and deleted more nucleotides at VDJ recombination sites, implying thymic rearrangement abnormalities. Because small numbers of individuals were included in the HLA sub-analyses, any influence of HLA type on TCRB rearrangement was left unresolved. Naive, central memory and regulatory TCRB repertoires appeared to be more similar among patients than among healthy donors.

CDR1 SGHNT and CDR2 YYREEE are derived from the germline V gene (reference sequence). V is pared back by 2 bases and J by 5 bases, with 10 bases lying between the germline termini. The CDR3 holds 13 amino acids from the cysteine to the phenylalanine. This entry keeps only the CDR3 DNA: 39 bases, framed from base 1. The receptor comes from a man aged 18 to 30 with type 1 diabetes. The rearrangement joined TRBV5-4 to TRBJ2-5; the D gene is perhaps TRBD1, from 5 matching bases. Specimen: naive CD4+ T cells from blood. What this sample's cell subset or site label stands for: true naive CD4+ T cells. The CDR3 region reads CASSFQGEETQYF. The DNA sequence is TGTGCCAGCAGCTTTCAGGGTGAGGAGACCCAGTACTTC.